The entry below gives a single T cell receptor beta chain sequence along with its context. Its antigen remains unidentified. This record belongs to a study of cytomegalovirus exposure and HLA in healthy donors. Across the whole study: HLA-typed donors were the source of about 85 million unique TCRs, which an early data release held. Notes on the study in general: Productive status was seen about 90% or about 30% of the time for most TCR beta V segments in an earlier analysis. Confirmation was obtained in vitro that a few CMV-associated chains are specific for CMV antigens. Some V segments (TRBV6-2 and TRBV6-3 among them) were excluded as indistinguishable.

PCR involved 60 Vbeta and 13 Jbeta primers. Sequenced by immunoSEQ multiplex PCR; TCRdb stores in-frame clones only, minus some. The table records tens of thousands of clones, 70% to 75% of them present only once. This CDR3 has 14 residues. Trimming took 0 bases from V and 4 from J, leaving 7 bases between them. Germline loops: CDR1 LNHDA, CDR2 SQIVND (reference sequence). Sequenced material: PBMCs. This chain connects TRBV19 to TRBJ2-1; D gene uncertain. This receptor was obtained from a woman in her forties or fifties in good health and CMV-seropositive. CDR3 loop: CASSIEATYNEQFF. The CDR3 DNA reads TGTGCCAGTAGTATAGAGGCGACATACAATGAGCAGTTCTTC.